These T cell receptor beta chains were read from a single sample in a study of Ad26.COV2.S vaccination and SARS-CoV-2 variants. The assay was immunoSEQ multiplex PCR, and TCRdb's table has in-frame clones only and misses some. This sample has hundreds of thousands of clones, with roughly 89% found just once. The sequenced sample was peripheral blood, obtained in a trial of Ad26.COV2.S vaccine versus placebo. The receptors derive from a person between 18 and 65 years old who received the Ad26.COV2.S COVID-19 vaccine or a placebo. Both conserved end residues are part of each CDR3. Fields, in order: V gene, J gene, D gene, clone size, CDR3 protein, CDR3 DNA. A D gene is named only where the DNA matches it firmly. Clone size appears in some rows only: once, few, many, or a class for an expanded clone.

TRBV19	TRBJ1-5	-	-	CASSIGSGRAGNQPQHF	TGTGCCAGTAGTATCGGGAGCGGCAGGGCCGGCAATCAGCCCCAGCATTTT
TRBV25-1	TRBJ1-5	-	-	CASSEWGEGTNQPQHF	TGTGCCAGCAGTGAATGGGGGGAGGGGACCAATCAGCCCCAGCATTTT
TRBV6-5	TRBJ1-1	-	once	CASRRDTAGTEAFF	TGTGCCAGCAGGAGGGACACGGCCGGCACTGAAGCTTTCTTT
TRBV7-9	TRBJ1-2	TRBD1	few	CASSRDRGGEIYGYTF	TGTGCCAGCAGTCGGGACAGGGGGGGAGAAATCTATGGCTACACCTTC
TRBV9	TRBJ1-3	-	few	CASSVGGQAGNTIYF	TGTGCCAGCAGCGTAGGAGGGCAAGCTGGAAACACCATATATTTT
TRBV20-1	TRBJ2-7	-	-	CSAPDRGEQYF	TGCAGTGCTCCGGACCGCGGCGAGCAGTACTTC
TRBV4-2	TRBJ2-1	-	-	CASSPGTGNNEQFF	TGTGCCAGCAGCCCGGGAACAGGGAACAATGAGCAGTTCTTC
TRBV7-9	TRBJ1-3	-	-	CASSPFTGSGNTIYF	TGTGCCAGCAGCCCATTCACAGGGTCAGGAAACACCATATATTTT
TRBV11-2	TRBJ2-5	TRBD1	-	CASSWTGSRETQYF	TGTGCCAGCAGCTGGACAGGGAGCCGGGAGACCCAGTACTTC
TRBV7-2	TRBJ2-5	TRBD1	-	CASSPWTGYQETQYF	TGTGCCAGCAGCCCATGGACAGGGTACCAAGAGACCCAGTACTTC
TRBV19	TRBJ1-5	TRBD1	-	CATQRAGGFNNQPQHF	TGTGCCACCCAAAGGGCAGGGGGCTTCAACAATCAGCCCCAGCATTTT
TRBV27	TRBJ2-3	-	-	CATQIRWGGGDTQYF	TGTGCCACCCAAATCCGTTGGGGGGGCGGTGATACGCAGTATTTT
TRBV28	TRBJ1-2	-	few	CACAVQGRNYGYTF	TGTGCCTGCGCCGTACAGGGAAGGAACTATGGCTACACCTTC
TRBV28	TRBJ2-4	-	-	CASSSPQGANIQYF	TGTGCCAGCAGTTCGCCTCAGGGCGCTAACATTCAGTACTTC
TRBV3-1/TRBV3-2	TRBJ2-7	TRBD1	-	CASSQEGQSYEQYF	TGTGCCAGCAGCCAAGAGGGACAGTCCTACGAGCAGTACTTC
TRBV24-1	TRBJ1-5	-	once	CATSDFDQPQHF	TGTGCCACCAGTGATTTCGATCAGCCCCAGCATTTT
TRBV2	TRBJ1-1	-	once	CASNDLGDTEAFF	TGTGCCAGCAATGATCTTGGAGACACTGAAGCTTTCTTT
TRBV27	TRBJ2-6	-	-	CASSPHVGSGANVLTF	TGTGCCAGCAGCCCACATGTGGGCTCTGGGGCCAACGTCCTGACTTTC
TRBV6-6	TRBJ1-6	-	few	CASRPEGGNSPLHF	TGTGCCAGCAGACCCGAGGGTGGGAATTCACCCCTCCACTTT
TRBV11-2	TRBJ2-3	-	-	CASSLEHYTDTQYF	TGTGCCAGCAGCTTAGAACATTACACAGATACGCAGTATTTT
TRBV29-1	TRBJ1-1	-	-	CSVELQSQRTEAFF	TGCAGCGTCGAATTACAGTCTCAAAGGACTGAAGCTTTCTTT
TRBV7-8	TRBJ2-7	-	-	CASSFPGPYEQYF	TGTGCCAGCAGCTTCCCGGGCCCCTACGAGCAGTACTTC
TRBV13	TRBJ2-5	TRBD2	-	CASGPGLGEETQYF	TGTGCCAGCGGTCCGGGACTAGGGGAAGAGACCCAGTACTTC
TRBV28	TRBJ1-5	TRBD1	-	CASSSNRGWQPQHF	TGTGCCAGCAGTAGTAACAGGGGCTGGCAGCCCCAGCATTTT